This T cell receptor (beta chain) stems from a study of CD8+ T cells in alopecia areata. RNA extraction and reverse transcription yielded cDNA as sequencing template. This table comes from immunoSEQ multiplex PCR, and its TCRdb copy is limited to in-frame clones, with some not included. The data show about 150,000 clones, around 54% seen once. T lymphocytes (CD4+ and CD8+) were sorted from PBMCs. Study-wide results and caveats: Clarity of TCR sharing across patients fell short of that in mice, possibly HLA-related. When scalp samples are sequenced, resident alphabeta T cells of normal skin are also captured. Greater clonality was observed in lesional scalp samples, especially alopecia totalis/universalis, versus normal scalp.

There are a few counts of this clone. Its antigen is currently unknown. Germline CDR1 KGHSH, CDR2 LQKENI. Trimming removed 3 bases at V and 2 bases at J, with 10 bases between. This CDR3 has 14 residues. This TCR was recovered from a human donor in good health. Sequencing was done on a sample of CD4+ T cells sorted from blood. The chain uses TRBV18 and TRBJ1-2, with D perhaps TRBD1 (5 bases). CDR3 sequence: CASSPRRQNYGYTF. CDR3 in DNA: TGTGCCAGCTCACCTCGAAGACAGAACTATGGCTACACCTTC.